These 32 T cell receptor beta chains were sequenced from one sample in a study of T-cell reconstitution after alpha-beta-depleted transplantation in children. Preparation of the TCRbeta library involved a method that used unique molecular identifiers. TCRdb reprocessed the PCR reads via MiXCR and lists one record per CDR3 protein. This sample has roughly 200,000 distinct CDR3 sequences, with approximately 9% found just once. The source was PBMCs from the stem cell graft donor, collected from the stem cell graft. The receptors stem from a human donor who donated a stem cell graft to a child with acute lymphoblastic leukemia.

This clonotype was seen ten or more times. The gene calls are TRBV4-2 and TRBJ1-2; 11 bases are shared with TRBD1. J was trimmed by 6 bases and V by 1 base; bases with no gene match: 7. CDR3 size: 16 residues. Germline V gene data show CDR1 as LGHNA and CDR2 as YNFKEQ. The CDR3 here is CASSQAGTGGLDGYTF. CDR3 bases: TGTGCCAGCAGCCAAGCCGGGACAGGGGGTCTCGATGGCTACACCTTC.

This clonotype was seen only a few times. CDR3 in amino acids: CASSYWDRGPVGNQPQHF. The CDR3 region has the DNA TGTGCCAGCAGTTACTGGGACAGGGGGCCTGTTGGCAATCAGCCCCAGCATTTT. The V call is TRBV6-5, the J call TRBJ1-5, with 12 nucleotides matching TRBD1. Trimming took 1 base from V and 2 from J; bases not matched to a gene: 6. The CDR3 sequence is 18 residues long. Germline V gene sequence: CDR1 MNHEY, CDR2 SVGAGI.

The V and J genes are TRBV6-6 and TRBJ2-7, with 8 bases lining up with TRBD2. The ends lost 5 bases at V and 7 bases at J; junction bases unmatched: 4. CDR3 length equals 12 residues. Per the germline V gene, CDR1 is MNHNY and CDR2 is SVGAGI (reference sequence). The CDR3 region is CASSLAGQEQYF. CDR3 sequence (DNA): TGTGCCAGCAGTCTAGCGGGCCAGGAGCAGTACTTC.

This clonotype was seen a few times. The V gene is TRBV19, the J gene TRBJ2-5, with a tentative D call TRBD2 (6 bases). This CDR3 contains 14 residues. Germline-derived CDR1 and CDR2 are LNHDA and SQIVND (reference sequence). V shed 5 bases and J shed 0 bases, with 10 bases lying between them. CDR3: CASSPGGYQETQYF. CDR3 nucleotide sequence: TGTGCCAGTAGTCCTGGGGGGTACCAAGAGACCCAGTACTTC.

This clonotype was counted a few times. This chain connects TRBV12-3 or TRBV12-4 to TRBJ2-2, with D perhaps TRBD1 (6 bases). Trimming removed 0 bases from V and 7 bases from J, with 15 bases in between. The CDR3 sequence is 16 residues long. DNA of the CDR3: TGTGCCAGCAGTTTAGCGCAGGGACAAAGGGGCGGGGAGCTGTTTTTT. Translated: CASSLAQGQRGGELFF.

V is TRBV27 and J is TRBJ2-2; a possible D gene is TRBD2 (7 bases). This CDR3 region has 17 residues. Trimming pared 3 bases from V and 3 bases from J, leaving 17 bases between. Germline CDR1 is MNHEY and CDR2 is SMNVEV (reference sequence). The CDR3 nucleotides read TGTGCCAGCAGTTTCTTGGGGGGGCGCGGGGACACCGGGGAGCTGTTTTTT. Translating gives CASSFLGGRGDTGELFF.

This clonotype was picked up a small number of times. CDR3 nucleotide sequence: TGCGCCACCAGGAACACCTTCCGTTATAACAATGAGCAGTTCTTC. This translates into CATRNTFRYNNEQFF. This chain joins TRBV5-1 and TRBJ2-1; no firm D call. The germline V and J ends were trimmed by 9 bases and 5 bases, with 21 bases remaining between them. Germline CDR1 reads SGHRS; CDR2 reads YFSETQ. This CDR3 is 15 amino acids long. The variable domain in full, completed from reference TRBV5-1 and TRBJ2-1, reads KAGVTQTPRYLIKTRGQQVTLSCSPISGHRSVSWYQQTPGQGLQFLFEYFSETQRNKGNFPGRFSGRQFSNSRSEMNVSTLELGDSALYLCATRNTFRYNNEQFFGPGTRLTVL.

Written as DNA, the CDR3 is TGTGCCAGCACTAACGGACTCATGAACACTGAAGCTTTCTTT. Translated: CASTNGLMNTEAFF. This chain uses TRBV7-6 with TRBJ1-1, with D hard to call. Per the germline V gene, CDR1 is SGHVS and CDR2 is FNYEAQ. V was cut by 7 bases and J by 0 bases, with 12 bases left in between. The CDR3 covers 14 residues.

The sample holds many counts of this clonotype. The rearrangement links TRBV20-1 to TRBJ2-7; the D gene is possibly TRBD2 (6 bases). Trimming removed 5 bases from V and 0 bases from J, with 20 bases in between. In germline, CDR1 is DFQATT, CDR2 SNEGSKA (reference sequence). The CDR3 contains 16 residues. CDR3 DNA: TGCAGTGCTTACACCCCTTGGGGGGATTACTCCTACGAGCAGTACTTC. Translation: CSAYTPWGDYSYEQYF.

The chain combines TRBV4-2 with TRBJ2-5; D assignment may be TRBD1 or TRBD2 (5 bases each). V lost 1 base and J lost 1, with 10 bases in between. CDR1 LGHNA and CDR2 YNFKEQ come from the germline V gene. The CDR3 length is 15 residues. This CDR3 reads CASSQGREIQETQYF. DNA for the CDR3: TGTGCCAGCAGCCAAGGCAGGGAGATCCAAGAGACCCAGTACTTC.

Many counts were recorded for this clonotype. The chain joins TRBV10-3 to TRBJ2-3, with D perhaps TRBD1 or TRBD2 (5 bases each). Looked up from germline, CDR1 is ENHRY and CDR2 is SYGVKD. V gave up 4 bases and J gave up 6 bases, with 17 bases separating them. The CDR3 totals 15 residues. CDR3 residues: CAISGGAGVVDTQYF. CDR3 nucleotide sequence: TGTGCCATCAGTGGAGGGGCCGGGGTCGTCGATACGCAGTATTTT.

This clonotype was detected many times. The chain joins TRBV5-1 to TRBJ2-7, with D unresolved. Trimming removed 0 bases at V and 2 bases at J, with 15 bases between. The CDR3 is 16 residues long. Germline V lookup: CDR1 SGHRS, CDR2 YFSETQ. The CDR3 region is CASSLVDLVGPYEQYF. Written as DNA, the CDR3 is TGCGCCAGCAGCTTGGTCGATTTAGTCGGGCCCTACGAGCAGTACTTC.

V usage is TRBV12-3 or TRBV12-4 and J usage is TRBJ1-1; 7 bases align to TRBD1. The CDR3 is 14 amino acids. The junction had 7 bases not matched to a gene; V was cut back by 7 bases and J by 2 bases. The CDR3 DNA sequence: TGTGCCAGCAACAACAGGGGCCCAAACACTGAAGCTTTCTTT. Translating gives CASNNRGPNTEAFF.

The chain recombines TRBV12-3 or TRBV12-4 with TRBJ2-2, with 7 bases lining up with TRBD1. The CDR3 extends over 13 amino acids. V was pared by 6 bases and J by 5 bases, with 3 bases of the junction left unmatched. The CDR3 sequence: CASRIQGTGELFF. CDR3 DNA sequence: TGTGCCAGCAGGATACAGGGGACCGGGGAGCTGTTTTTT.

This clonotype was seen a few times. The chain employs TRBV18 and TRBJ2-7; 13 bases match TRBD2. Trimming cost V 2 bases and J 0 bases; bases outside gene matches: 4. This CDR3 has 17 amino acids. Germline CDR1 KGHSH, CDR2 LQKENI. CDR3 sequence (DNA): TGTGCCAGCTCACCAAAGACTAGCGGGGGGCCCTCCTACGAGCAGTACTTC. It translates to CASSPKTSGGPSYEQYF.

This chain joins TRBV7-7 and TRBJ1-4; D might be TRBD1 (6 bases). The germline CDR1 and CDR2 sequences are SSHAT and FNYEAQ (reference sequence). With 5 bases removed from V and 4 bases from J, the gap between germline ends came to 26 bases. The length of the CDR3 is 19 residues. The CDR3 sequence is CASSQHSRSSGAINEKLFF. Written as DNA, the CDR3 is TGTGCCAGCAGCCAACATTCGAGAAGTTCGGGGGCAATTAATGAAAAACTGTTTTTT. Full variable domain (missing parts from reference TRBV7-7 and TRBJ1-4): GAGVSQSPRYKVTKRGQDVTLRCDPISSHATLYWYQQALGQGPEFLTYFNYEAQPDKSGLPSDRFSAERPEGSISTLTIQRTEQRDSAMYRCASSQHSRSSGAINEKLFFGSGTQLSVL.

The chain's CDR3 is CASSLAGGWSSYNEQFF. CDR3 sequence (DNA): TGCGCCAGCAGCTTGGCCGGGGGGTGGAGCTCCTACAATGAGCAGTTCTTC. The chain has TRBV5-1 and TRBJ2-1, with TRBD2 matching 7 bases. Germline CDR1 and CDR2: SGHRS and YFSETQ. The CDR3 totals 17 residues. V lost 0 bases, J lost 0 bases, and 6 bases stayed unmatched.

This clonotype was counted a single time. The rearrangement links TRBV19 to TRBJ2-7; D not resolved. This CDR3 contains 14 residues. The germline V gene encodes CDR1 LNHDA and CDR2 SQIVND (reference sequence). V lost 5 bases and J 0 bases, leaving 11 bases between the germline ends. The CDR3 spells CASSWEASSYEQYF. CDR3 nucleotides: TGTGCCAGTAGTTGGGAAGCTTCCTCCTACGAGCAGTACTTC.

V gene TRBV20-1 combines with J gene TRBJ2-1; tentative D call: TRBD2 (5 bases). The germline V gene encodes CDR1 DFQATT and CDR2 SNEGSKA (reference sequence). This CDR3 is built from 13 residues. V lost 4 bases and J lost 5, with 12 bases in between. The CDR3 nucleotides are TGCAGTGCTATAGGGCTAGCCCACAATGAGCAGTTCTTC. As protein: CSAIGLAHNEQFF.

This clonotype was counted ten times or more. The chain employs TRBV6-5 and TRBJ1-1, with D unclear. Trimming shortened V by 2 bases and J by 2 bases, and 9 bases separated the two germline ends. The CDR3 has 14 amino acids. Germline V gene sequence: CDR1 MNHEY, CDR2 SVGAGI. The CDR3 nucleotides read TGTGCCAGCAGTTACCTGACCGTTAACACTGAAGCTTTCTTT. Translation: CASSYLTVNTEAFF.

The chain has TRBV5-4 and TRBJ2-5; a weak D match, TRBD2 (7 bases). V lost 1 base to trimming and J lost 4 bases, with 17 bases between them. Germline values: CDR1 SGHNT, CDR2 YYREEE (reference sequence). The CDR3 has 16 residues. The CDR3 sequence is CASSLRVGGGLETQYF. DNA for the CDR3: TGTGCCAGCAGCTTGCGTGTAGGGGGGGGGCTAGAGACCCAGTACTTC. Full variable domain (rest looked up from reference TRBV5-4 and TRBJ2-5): ETGVTQSPTHLIKTRGQQVTLRCSSQSGHNTVSWYQQALGQGPQFIFQYYREEENGRGNFPPRFSGLQFPNYSSELNVNALELDDSALYLCASSLRVGGGLETQYFGPGTRLLVL.

This sequence joins TRBV15 and TRBJ1-1; 9 bases agree with TRBD1. This CDR3 region has 14 residues. Germline lookup yields CDR1 LNHNV and CDR2 YYDKDF (reference sequence). V lost 4 bases to trimming and J lost 5 bases; unmatched junction nucleotides: 5. The CDR3: CATSTGQGITEAFF. The CDR3 DNA is TGTGCCACCAGCACCGGACAGGGGATTACTGAAGCTTTCTTT.

This chain joins TRBV27 and TRBJ1-2; perhaps TRBD1 as D (6 bases). Trimming left V 7 bases short and J 4 bases short, with 10 bases between. Germline assignment: CDR1 MNHEY and CDR2 SMNVEV (reference sequence). This CDR3 has 12 residues. This CDR3 is CASMGAGYGYTF. CDR3 DNA sequence: TGTGCCAGCATGGGGGCGGGCTATGGCTACACCTTC.

The V and J genes are TRBV7-2 and TRBJ2-7; D uncertain. CDR3 length equals 13 residues. From germline, CDR1 is SGHTA and CDR2 FQGNSA. Trimming took off 4 bases at V and 3 bases at J, with 10 bases between the two ends. The CDR3 coding sequence is TGTGCCAGCAGCTACTCTTCAGGCTACGAGCAGTACTTC. This codes for CASSYSSGYEQYF.

This sequence joins TRBV5-1 and TRBJ2-7; 8 bases are a match to TRBD2. CDR1 is SGHRS, CDR2 YFSETQ, per germline. The V and J ends lost 1 base and 6 bases, in that order; junction bases with no gene match: 9. CDR3 length: 15 amino acids. CDR3 sequence: CASSLTLAASTEQYF. CDR3 nucleotides: TGCGCCAGCAGCTTGACACTAGCGGCCTCTACCGAGCAGTACTTC. Full variable domain (missing parts from reference TRBV5-1 and TRBJ2-7): KAGVTQTPRYLIKTRGQQVTLSCSPISGHRSVSWYQQTPGQGLQFLFEYFSETQRNKGNFPGRFSGRQFSNSRSEMNVSTLELGDSALYLCASSLTLAASTEQYFGPGTRLTVT.

This chain joins TRBV12-3 or TRBV12-4 and TRBJ2-7; D unclear. This CDR3 region has 16 residues. The V end was cut by 1 base, the J end by 2 bases, with 15 bases between. In DNA form, the CDR3 reads TGTGCCAGCAGTTTAGTCGTGACACGAGTTACCTACGAGCAGTACTTC. It translates to CASSLVVTRVTYEQYF.

This clonotype has at least ten counts. The rearrangement links TRBV5-1 to TRBJ2-7, with TRBD1 matching 12 bases. Trimming took 0 bases from V and 7 from J; bases not matched to a gene: 5. Germline values: CDR1 SGHRS, CDR2 YFSETQ. This CDR3 region has 15 residues. The CDR3 DNA is TGCGCCAGCAGCTTGGCCGGGGGACAGGGGGCGGAGCAGTACTTC. Protein sequence: CASSLAGGQGAEQYF.

This clonotype occurred many times. The chain links TRBV5-1 to TRBJ2-7; D is possibly TRBD1 or TRBD2 (5 bases each). Per germline, CDR1 SGHRS and CDR2 YFSETQ. CDR3 size: 14 residues. V was shortened by 4 bases and J by 0 bases, with 11 bases between the two germline ends. The CDR3 sequence is CASSRDASSYEQYF. Here the CDR3 DNA reads TGCGCCAGCAGCCGGGACGCGAGCTCCTACGAGCAGTACTTC.

The rearrangement joins TRBV7-2 to TRBJ2-2; 8 bases match TRBD1. Germline CDR1 SGHTA, CDR2 FQGNSA. This CDR3 contains 14 residues. V trimming: 6 bases; J trimming: 5 bases; junction bases outside the gene matches: 5. The CDR3 DNA follows: TGTGCCAGCAGATATACAGGGGGTACCGGGGAGCTGTTTTTT. This gives the protein CASRYTGGTGELFF.

This clonotype came up many times. The genes are TRBV6-5 and TRBJ1-6, with 7 positions matching TRBD1. The length of the CDR3 is 13 residues. The germline V gene has CDR1 MNHEY and CDR2 SVGAGI. V trimming: 2 bases; J trimming: 8 bases; junction bases outside the gene matches: 0. In DNA form, the CDR3 reads TGTGCCAGCAGTTACCAGGGGGATTCACCCCTCCACTTT. Residues: CASSYQGDSPLHF.

Of note for this clonotype: A much larger clone is a single base away; this may be a read error. This chain uses TRBV5-1 with TRBJ1-5, with a tentative D call TRBD1 (6 bases). The CDR3 is 14 amino acids. CDR1 and CDR2 (germline): SGHRS, YFSETQ. Trimming removed 4 bases at V and 4 bases at J, with 12 bases between. The DNA for the CDR3 is TGCGCCAGCAGCCCCGGACAGCAGAATCAGCCCCAGCATTTT. Protein product: CASSPGQQNQPQHF.

This clonotype was seen repeatedly, ten times or more. The V and J genes are TRBV12-3 or TRBV12-4 and TRBJ1-1; possibly TRBD1 for D (6 bases). Trimming cost V 3 bases and J 2 bases, with 10 bases left between them. The CDR3 loop spans 14 amino acids. The CDR3 bases are TGTGCCAGCAGTTTCACAGGGCTTAACACTGAAGCTTTCTTT. Amino acids: CASSFTGLNTEAFF.